This T cell receptor (beta chain) was identified during a study of T cell responses to AZD1222 COVID-19 vaccine. Study-wide results and limits: Spike regions recognized by vaccine-associated CD4 TCRs spanned the protein, led by 160-218 and 743-854. Baseline serology detected seropositivity in only six AZD1222 recipients.

Comments on this clone: Its antigen is not identified.

Clones were sequenced by immunoSEQ multiplex PCR, and TCRdb holds only the in-frame ones, with some missing. The profile covers about 140,000 clones, with around 89% appearing a single time and approximately 3% taken by the ten largest. V was shortened by 3 bases and J by 2 bases, with 15 bases between the two germline ends. The CDR3 runs 16 residues. Germline V lookup: CDR1 SGHVS, CDR2 FQNEAQ. The rearrangement links TRBV7-8 to TRBJ2-3; D perhaps matches TRBD2 (5 bases). The sequence derives from an adult who received the AZD1222 COVID-19 vaccine. The material sequenced was peripheral blood, taken 28 days after the second AZD1222 dose. CDR3 coding DNA: TGTGCCAGCAGCTTCACGACACCGAGGGACACAGATACGCAGTATTTT. Its translation: CASSFTTPRDTDTQYF.